This T cell receptor beta chain was recovered during a study of T cells after yellow fever vaccination. TCRdb reprocessed the 5' RACE reads via MiXCR and lists one record per CDR3 protein. Among 400,000 or so distinct CDR3 sequences listed, roughly a sixth were seen once. Whole-study results and caveats: After the booster, 96% of CD4 and more than 75% of CD8 primary-response clones were re-detected. When the response was secondary, it was weaker but reached its peak faster, day 5 versus 15.

Comments on this clonotype: Its target is unknown.

The sequence was obtained from a man aged 18 to 35 who received the YFV17D yellow fever vaccine. Sequencing used PBMCs, obtained before the yellow fever booster vaccination.

CDR3 region: CSARVIGLAKNIQYF. CDR3 coding DNA: TGCAGTGCTAGAGTAATTGGGTTAGCCAAAAACATTCAGTACTTC. This chain links TRBV20-1 with TRBJ2-4; unclear D gene. Between the trimmed V and J ends, which lost 1 base and 0 bases, there was a span of 10 bases. This CDR3 comprises 15 residues. Per germline, CDR1 DFQATT and CDR2 SNEGSKA (reference sequence).